A selection of T cell receptor beta chains follows, all from one sample in a study of cytomegalovirus exposure and HLA in healthy donors. Only in-frame clones appear in the TCRdb table, and some are missing; sequencing was by immunoSEQ multiplex PCR. The repertoire holds roughly 150,000 clones, 66% seen once, with around 1.6% in the top ten. Sequenced material: PBMCs. Receptor source: a human donor in good health. CDR3s include the opening cysteine and the closing phenylalanine or tryptophan.

v_call,j_call,cdr3_aa
TRBV6-6,TRBJ2-7,CASSYSGRFVNEQYF
TRBV2,TRBJ2-7,CASSRGGREQYF
TRBV29-1,TRBJ2-7,CSVGQGVTYEQYF
TRBV4-2,TRBJ2-1,CASSQGAGVNEQFF
TRBV6-6,TRBJ2-7,CASSAFGTGWYEQYF
TRBV4-2,TRBJ2-4,CASSPTGGAEKNIQYF
TRBV7-9,TRBJ2-7,CASSEGSYEQYF
TRBV11-3,TRBJ2-7,CASSPGGSYEQYF
TRBV29-1,TRBJ2-7,CSVLADNYEQYF
TRBV12-5,TRBJ2-3,CASGVAGGKHSTDTQYF
TRBV2,TRBJ1-1,CASLGGGTEAFF
TRBV18,TRBJ2-7,CASSPDLPYYEQYF
TRBV11-3,TRBJ2-1,CASSGPTPSEQFF
TRBV10-2,TRBJ2-7,CASRVVATVSYEQYF